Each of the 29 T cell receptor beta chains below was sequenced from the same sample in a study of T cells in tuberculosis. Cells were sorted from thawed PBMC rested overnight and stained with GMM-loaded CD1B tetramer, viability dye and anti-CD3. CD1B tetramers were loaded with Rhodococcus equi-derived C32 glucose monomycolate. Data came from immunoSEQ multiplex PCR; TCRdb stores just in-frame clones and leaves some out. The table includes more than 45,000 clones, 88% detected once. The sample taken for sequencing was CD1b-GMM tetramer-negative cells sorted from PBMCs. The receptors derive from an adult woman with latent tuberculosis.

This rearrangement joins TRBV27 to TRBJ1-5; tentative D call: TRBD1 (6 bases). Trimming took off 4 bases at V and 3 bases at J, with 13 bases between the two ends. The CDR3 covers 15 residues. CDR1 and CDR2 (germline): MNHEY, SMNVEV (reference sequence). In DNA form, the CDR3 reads TGTGCCAGCAGTTCCTCGGGGGGCAACAATCAGCCCCAGCATTTT. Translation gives CASSSSGGNNQPQHF.

The CDR3 protein is CASSLFSGSGNEQFF. DNA of the CDR3: TGCGCCAGCAGCTTGTTTAGCGGGTCTGGTAATGAGCAGTTCTTC. This rearrangement joins TRBV5-1 to TRBJ2-1; 7 nucleotides line up with TRBD2. J gave up 7 bases and V 1 base, and 8 bases lay outside the gene matches. The germline V gene has CDR1 SGHRS and CDR2 YFSETQ. The CDR3 loop spans 15 amino acids.

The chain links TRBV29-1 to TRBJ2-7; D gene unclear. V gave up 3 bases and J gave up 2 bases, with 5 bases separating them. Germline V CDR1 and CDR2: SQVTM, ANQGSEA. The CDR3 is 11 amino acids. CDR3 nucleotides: TGCAGCGTTGAGGCGGCCTACGAGCAGTACTTC. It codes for CSVEAAYEQYF.

In DNA, the CDR3 is TGTGCCATCAGTGAGGAGGGCATCCTTTCCTACGAGCAGTACTTC. Translation gives CAISEEGILSYEQYF. The chain joins TRBV10-3 to TRBJ2-7; a weak D match, TRBD2 (5 bases). The V and J ends lost 2 bases and 1 base respectively, with 12 bases between them. This CDR3 contains 15 residues. CDR1 and CDR2 (germline): ENHRY, SYGVKD.

CDR3 in DNA: TGTGCCAGCAGTGGTGAGGGGGATCGGGGCTATGGCTACACCTTC. The encoded protein is CASSGEGDRGYGYTF. The chain combines TRBV6-4 with TRBJ1-2; weak D call: TRBD1 (6 bases). This CDR3 spans 15 amino acids. V lost 4 bases and J lost 4, with 16 bases in between. Germline values: CDR1 MRHNA, CDR2 SNTAGT.

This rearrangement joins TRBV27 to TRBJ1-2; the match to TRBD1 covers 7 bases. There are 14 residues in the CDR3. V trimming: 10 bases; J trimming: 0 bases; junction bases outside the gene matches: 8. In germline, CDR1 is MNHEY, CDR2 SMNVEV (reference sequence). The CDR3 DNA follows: TGTGCCACCAAAGACAGGGCATCTAACTATGGCTACACCTTC. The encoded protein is CATKDRASNYGYTF.

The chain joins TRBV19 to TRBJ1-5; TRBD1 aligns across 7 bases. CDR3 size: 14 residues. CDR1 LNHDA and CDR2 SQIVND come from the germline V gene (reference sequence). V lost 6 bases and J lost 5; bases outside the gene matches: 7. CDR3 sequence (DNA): TGTGCCAGTAGCAGGGACAGTGCCTATCAGCCCCAGCATTTT. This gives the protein CASSRDSAYQPQHF. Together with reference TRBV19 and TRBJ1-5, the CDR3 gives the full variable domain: DGGITQSPKYLFRKEGQNVTLSCEQNLNHDAMYWYRQDPGQGLRLIYYSQIVNDFQKGDIAEGYSVSREKKESFPLTVTSAQKNPTAFYLCASSRDSAYQPQHFGDGTRLSIL.

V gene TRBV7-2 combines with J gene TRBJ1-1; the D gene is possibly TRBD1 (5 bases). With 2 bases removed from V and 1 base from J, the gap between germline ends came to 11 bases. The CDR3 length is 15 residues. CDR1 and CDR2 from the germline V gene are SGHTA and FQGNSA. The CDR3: CASSLNQGSNTEAFF. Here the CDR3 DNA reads TGTGCCAGCAGCTTAAACCAGGGTTCGAACACTGAAGCTTTCTTT.

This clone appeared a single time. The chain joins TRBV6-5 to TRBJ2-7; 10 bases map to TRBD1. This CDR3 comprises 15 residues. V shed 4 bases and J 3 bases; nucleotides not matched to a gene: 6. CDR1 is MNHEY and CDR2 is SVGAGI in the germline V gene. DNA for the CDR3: TGTGCCAGCAGTTCGCCGGGACAGGGGATCTACGAGCAGTACTTC. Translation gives CASSSPGQGIYEQYF.

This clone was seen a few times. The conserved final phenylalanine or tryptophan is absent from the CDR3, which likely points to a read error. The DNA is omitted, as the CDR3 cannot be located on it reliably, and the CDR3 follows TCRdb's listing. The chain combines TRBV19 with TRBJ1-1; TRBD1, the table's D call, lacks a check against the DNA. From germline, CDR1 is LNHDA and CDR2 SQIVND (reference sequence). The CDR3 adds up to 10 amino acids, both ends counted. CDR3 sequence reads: CASSPYHRLL.

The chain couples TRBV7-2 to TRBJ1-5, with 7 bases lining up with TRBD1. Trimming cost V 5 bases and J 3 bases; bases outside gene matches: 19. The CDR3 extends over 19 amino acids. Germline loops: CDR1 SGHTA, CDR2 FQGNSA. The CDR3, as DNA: TGTGCCAGCAGCCTAGGGTTGGCAGGGGGTCTCTCAGTCAATCAGCCCCAGCATTTT. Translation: CASSLGLAGGLSVNQPQHF. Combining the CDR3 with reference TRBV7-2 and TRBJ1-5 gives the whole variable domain GAGVSQSPSNKVTEKGKDVELRCDPISGHTALYWYRQSLGQGLEFLIYFQGNSAPDKSGLPSDRFSAERTGGSVSTLTIQRTQQEDSAVYLCASSLGLAGGLSVNQPQHFGDGTRLSIL.

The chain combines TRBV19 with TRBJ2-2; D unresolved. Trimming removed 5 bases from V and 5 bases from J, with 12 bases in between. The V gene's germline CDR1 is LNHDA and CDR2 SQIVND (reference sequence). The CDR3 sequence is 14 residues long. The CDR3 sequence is CASSHLSETGELFF. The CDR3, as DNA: TGTGCCAGTAGTCATTTGTCTGAGACCGGGGAGCTGTTTTTT.

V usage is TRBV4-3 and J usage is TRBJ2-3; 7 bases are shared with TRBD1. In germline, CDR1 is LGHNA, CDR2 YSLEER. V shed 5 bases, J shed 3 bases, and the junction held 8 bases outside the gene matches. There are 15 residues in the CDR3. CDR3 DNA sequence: TGCGCCAGCAGCACTGACAGGGCAACAACAGATACGCAGTATTTT. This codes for CASSTDRATTDTQYF.

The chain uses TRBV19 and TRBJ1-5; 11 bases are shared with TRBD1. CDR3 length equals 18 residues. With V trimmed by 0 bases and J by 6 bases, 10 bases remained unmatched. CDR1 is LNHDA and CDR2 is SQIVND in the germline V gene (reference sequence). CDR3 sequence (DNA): TGTGCCAGTAGTATAGATGGGACAGGGGGGAGTCTTGGTCAGCCCCAGCATTTT. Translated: CASSIDGTGGSLGQPQHF.

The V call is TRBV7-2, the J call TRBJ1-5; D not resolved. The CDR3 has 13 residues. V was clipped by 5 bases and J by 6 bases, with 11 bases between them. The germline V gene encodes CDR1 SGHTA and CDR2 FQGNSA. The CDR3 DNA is TGTGCCAGCAGCCCGAGGGTCTTTCAGCCCCAGCATTTT. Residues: CASSPRVFQPQHF.

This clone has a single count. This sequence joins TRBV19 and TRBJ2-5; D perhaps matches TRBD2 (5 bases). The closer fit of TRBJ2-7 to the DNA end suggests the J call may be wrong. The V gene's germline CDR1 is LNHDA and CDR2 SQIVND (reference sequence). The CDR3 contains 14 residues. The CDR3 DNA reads TGTGCCAGTAGGAGGGTAGCCGGAACCTACGAGCAGTACTTC. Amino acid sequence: CASRRVAGTYEQYF.

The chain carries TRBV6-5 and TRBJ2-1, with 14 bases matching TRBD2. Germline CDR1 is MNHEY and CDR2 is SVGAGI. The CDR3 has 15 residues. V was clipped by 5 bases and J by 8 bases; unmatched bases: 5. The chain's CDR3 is CASSGLAGGGDEQFF. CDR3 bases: TGTGCCAGCAGTGGACTAGCGGGGGGTGGCGATGAGCAGTTCTTC.

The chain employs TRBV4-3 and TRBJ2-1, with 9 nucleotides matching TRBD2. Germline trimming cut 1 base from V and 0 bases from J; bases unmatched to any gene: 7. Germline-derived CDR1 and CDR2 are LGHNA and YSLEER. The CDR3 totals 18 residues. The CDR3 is CASSQVMLAGSSYNEQFF. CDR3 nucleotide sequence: TGCGCCAGCAGCCAAGTAATGCTAGCGGGGAGCTCCTACAATGAGCAGTTCTTC.

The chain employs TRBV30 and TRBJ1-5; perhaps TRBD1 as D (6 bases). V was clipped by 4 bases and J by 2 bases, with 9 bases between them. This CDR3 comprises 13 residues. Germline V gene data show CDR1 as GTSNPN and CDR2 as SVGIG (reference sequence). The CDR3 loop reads CAWTEGGNQPQHF. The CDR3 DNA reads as TGTGCCTGGACCGAGGGGGGCAATCAGCCCCAGCATTTT.

This CDR3 reads CASSQGDRGHEQYF. The CDR3 DNA reads TGTGCCAGCAGCCAAGGTGACAGGGGTCACGAGCAGTACTTC. The chain combines TRBV4-2 with TRBJ2-5; 8 bases are shared with TRBD1. The J call may be incorrect, as the DNA end agrees better with TRBJ2-7. CDR3 size: 14 residues. The germline V gene has CDR1 LGHNA and CDR2 YNFKEQ.

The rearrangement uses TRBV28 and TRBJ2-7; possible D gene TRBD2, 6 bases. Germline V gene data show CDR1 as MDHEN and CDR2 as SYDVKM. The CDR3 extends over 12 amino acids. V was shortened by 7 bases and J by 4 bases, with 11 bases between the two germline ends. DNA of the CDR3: TGTGCCAGCACCGGACGGGAGTACGAGCAGTACTTC. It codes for CASTGREYEQYF.

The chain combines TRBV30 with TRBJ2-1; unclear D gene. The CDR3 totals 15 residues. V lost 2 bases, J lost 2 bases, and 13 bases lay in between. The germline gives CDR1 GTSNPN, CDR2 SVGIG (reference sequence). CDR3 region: CAWSPGGDTYNEQFF. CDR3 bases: TGTGCCTGGAGTCCCGGCGGCGATACCTACAATGAGCAGTTCTTC.

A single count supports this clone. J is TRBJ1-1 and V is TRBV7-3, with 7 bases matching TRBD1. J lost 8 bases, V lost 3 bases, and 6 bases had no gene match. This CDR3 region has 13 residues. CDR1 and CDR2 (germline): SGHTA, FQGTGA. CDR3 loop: CASSFGPQGEAFF. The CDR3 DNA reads TGTGCCAGCAGCTTCGGCCCACAGGGGGAAGCTTTCTTT.

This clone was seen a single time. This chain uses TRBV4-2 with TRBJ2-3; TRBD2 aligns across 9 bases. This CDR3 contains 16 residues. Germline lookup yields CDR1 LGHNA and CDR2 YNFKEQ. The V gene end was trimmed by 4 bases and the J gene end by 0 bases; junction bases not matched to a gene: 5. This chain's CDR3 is CASSRTLAGSTDTQYF. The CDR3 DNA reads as TGTGCCAGCAGCCGAACCCTAGCGGGGAGCACAGATACGCAGTATTTT.

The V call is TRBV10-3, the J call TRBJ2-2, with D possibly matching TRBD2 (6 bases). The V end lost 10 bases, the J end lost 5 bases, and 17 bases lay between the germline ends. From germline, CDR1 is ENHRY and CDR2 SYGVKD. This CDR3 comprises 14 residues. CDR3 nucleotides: TGTGCCACCGGTGGAAGGGCGGGGACCGGGGAGCTGTTTTTT. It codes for CATGGRAGTGELFF.

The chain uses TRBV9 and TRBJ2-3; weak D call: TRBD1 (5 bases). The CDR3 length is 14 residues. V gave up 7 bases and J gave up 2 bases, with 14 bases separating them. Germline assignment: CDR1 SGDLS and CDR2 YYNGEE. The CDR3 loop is CASGRAVATDTQYF. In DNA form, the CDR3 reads TGTGCCAGCGGCAGGGCGGTGGCCACAGATACGCAGTATTTT.

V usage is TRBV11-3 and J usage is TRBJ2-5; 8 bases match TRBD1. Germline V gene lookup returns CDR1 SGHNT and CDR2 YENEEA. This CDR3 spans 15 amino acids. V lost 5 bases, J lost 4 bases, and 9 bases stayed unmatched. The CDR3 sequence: CASSIQGDGRETQYF. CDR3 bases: TGTGCCAGCAGCATACAGGGGGACGGTCGAGAGACCCAGTACTTC.

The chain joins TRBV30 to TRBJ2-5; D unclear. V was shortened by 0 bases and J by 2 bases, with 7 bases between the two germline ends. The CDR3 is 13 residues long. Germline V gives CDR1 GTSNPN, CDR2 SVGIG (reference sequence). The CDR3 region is CAWSVQAQETQYF. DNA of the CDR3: TGTGCCTGGAGTGTACAAGCGCAAGAGACCCAGTACTTC.

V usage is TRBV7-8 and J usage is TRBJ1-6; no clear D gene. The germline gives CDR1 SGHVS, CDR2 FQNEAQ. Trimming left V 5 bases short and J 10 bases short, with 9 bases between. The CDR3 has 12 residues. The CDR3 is CASSRDQSPLHF. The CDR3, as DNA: TGTGCCAGCAGCCGGGATCAGTCACCCCTCCACTTT.